These 24 T cell receptor beta chains came from one sample sequenced in a study of cytomegalovirus exposure and HLA in healthy donors. With 60 Vbeta and 13 Jbeta primers, the PCR was carried out. Sequenced by immunoSEQ multiplex PCR; TCRdb stores in-frame clones only, minus some. The profile shows some 77,000 clones, roughly 76% of them singletons. The sequencing input was PBMCs. Receptor source: a middle-aged woman in good health and CMV-seronegative.

This CDR3 is CASSSGLAGGELTYEQYF. CDR3 nucleotide sequence: TGTGCCAGCAGCTCGGGACTAGCGGGAGGGGAACTCACCTACGAGCAGTACTTC. The chain uses TRBV5-4 and TRBJ2-7; TRBD2 aligns across 16 bases. The CDR3 sequence is 18 residues long. CDR1 SGHNT and CDR2 YYREEE come from the germline V gene (reference sequence). J gave up 2 bases and V 3 bases, and 8 bases lay outside the gene matches.

This rearrangement joins TRBV6-1 to TRBJ1-4; TRBD1 is a possible D gene (6 bases). Germline V gene sequence: CDR1 MNHNS, CDR2 SASEGT. The CDR3 totals 17 residues. Trimming shortened V by 2 bases and J by 3 bases, and 16 bases separated the two germline ends. This CDR3 is CASSEWGYREANEKLFF. The DNA of the CDR3 is TGTGCCAGCAGTGAATGGGGCTACAGGGAAGCTAATGAAAAACTGTTTTTT.

This clone has just one count. V is TRBV18 and J is TRBJ1-1; weak D call: TRBD1 (6 bases). The CDR3 extends over 12 amino acids. V gave up 5 bases and J gave up 4 bases, with 8 bases separating them. The germline V gene has CDR1 KGHSH and CDR2 LQKENI. The CDR3 reads CASSKDSTEAFF. CDR3 DNA sequence: TGTGCCAGCTCAAAGGACAGCACTGAAGCTTTCTTT.

J is TRBJ2-3 and V is TRBV27; 9 bases fit TRBD2. Germline-derived CDR1 and CDR2 are MNHEY and SMNVEV (reference sequence). V was clipped by 11 bases and J by 3 bases; unmatched bases: 9. The CDR3 is made up of 14 amino acids. In DNA, the CDR3 is TGTGCCGCGGGGGCGGGGGGGCGTACAGATACGCAGTATTTT. Protein: CAAGAGGRTDTQYF.

The V and J genes are TRBV7-3 and TRBJ1-6; D might be TRBD1 (6 bases). V lost 5 bases to trimming and J lost 7 bases, with 12 bases between them. The germline V gene encodes CDR1 SGHTA and CDR2 FQGTGA. This CDR3 spans 14 amino acids. The CDR3 protein is CASSRTGTNSPLHF. CDR3 bases: TGTGCCAGCAGCAGAACCGGGACAAATTCACCCCTCCACTTT.

Only a few counts were recorded for this clone. As DNA, the CDR3 is TGTGCCAGCAGCTTAAATGTGGGCAGCTCCTACGAGCAGTACTTC. Translated, it gives CASSLNVGSSYEQYF. The rearrangement joins TRBV7-8 to TRBJ2-7; no definite D call. CDR1 is SGHVS and CDR2 is FQNEAQ in the germline V gene. Trimming took 2 bases from V and 0 from J, leaving 11 bases between them. The length of the CDR3 is 15 residues.

The chain combines TRBV14 with TRBJ2-1; perhaps TRBD1 as D (6 bases). The CDR3 runs to 15 residues. Germline CDR1 reads SGHDN; CDR2 reads FVKESK. The ends were cut back, 5 bases at V and 2 bases at J, with 13 bases in the middle. CDR3 bases: TGTGCCAGCAGCTCGGGACAAAAAGCCTACAATGAGCAGTTCTTC. This codes for CASSSGQKAYNEQFF. Full variable domain (outside the CDR3, taken from reference TRBV14 and TRBJ2-1): EAGVTQFPSHSVIEKGQTVTLRCDPISGHDNLYWYRRVMGKEIKFLLHFVKESKQDESGMPNNRFLAERTGGTYSTLKVQPAELEDSGVYFCASSSGQKAYNEQFFGPGTRLTVL.

J is TRBJ2-1 and V is TRBV6-6, with 7 bases identical to TRBD2. From germline, CDR1 is MNHNY and CDR2 SVGAGI (reference sequence). V gave up 5 bases and J gave up 6 bases; unmatched junction bases: 1. The CDR3 covers 12 residues. CDR3 amino acids: CASSPGGNEQFF. DNA for the CDR3: TGTGCCAGCAGTCCGGGGGGCAATGAGCAGTTCTTC.

This rearrangement joins TRBV23-1 to TRBJ2-7; 11 positions match TRBD2. TRBV23-1 belongs to the ORF category, with a function that is uncertain. V dropped 3 bases and J dropped 2; count of bases not matched to a gene: 9. The CDR3 sequence is 17 residues long. Written as DNA, the CDR3 is TGCGCCAGCAGTCATTCTTCCGGGACTAGCGGAACCTACGAGCAGTACTTC. It is translated as CASSHSSGTSGTYEQYF.

This chain links TRBV6-5 with TRBJ1-6, with D unclear. The germline CDR1 and CDR2 sequences are MNHEY and SVGAGI. V lost 5 bases to trimming and J lost 8 bases, with 10 bases between them. The CDR3 totals 13 residues. CDR3 sequence reads: CASSQNRDSPLHF. The CDR3 nucleotides are TGTGCCAGCAGTCAAAATAGAGATTCACCCCTCCACTTT.

Only a few counts were recorded for this clone. The chain joins TRBV5-4 to TRBJ2-5; D is possibly TRBD2 (5 bases). Germline-derived CDR1 and CDR2 are SGHNT and YYREEE (reference sequence). V gave up 5 bases and J gave up 0 bases, with 14 bases separating them. The CDR3 covers 15 residues. The CDR3 DNA sequence: TGTGCCAGCAGTTACGGACTTCAGCACCAAGAGACCCAGTACTTC. Its protein is CASSYGLQHQETQYF.

The chain employs TRBV9 and TRBJ1-5; D remains unclear. The CDR3 has 15 residues. V lost 0 bases to trimming and J lost 3 bases, with 10 bases between them. CDR1 SGDLS and CDR2 YYNGEE come from the germline V gene. CDR3 protein: CASSVGGGFNQPQHF. In DNA form, the CDR3 reads TGTGCCAGCAGCGTAGGAGGTGGATTCAATCAGCCCCAGCATTTT.

V is TRBV5-6 and J is TRBJ2-7; 11 bases are shared with TRBD2. Per germline, CDR1 SGHDT and CDR2 YYEEEE. Trimming at V came to 3 bases and at J to 0 bases, leaving 5 bases not matched to a gene. The CDR3 consists of 16 residues. CDR3 nucleotide sequence: TGTGCCAGCAGCTCTGGACTAGCGGGTAACTCCTACGAGCAGTACTTC. The encoded protein is CASSSGLAGNSYEQYF.

This clone has only a few counts. J is TRBJ2-1 and V is TRBV6-1; 8 bases agree with TRBD1. This CDR3 has 15 residues. CDR1 is MNHNS and CDR2 is SASEGT in the germline V gene. The V and J ends lost 5 bases and 4 bases, in that order; junction bases with no gene match: 7. CDR3 bases: TGTGCCAGCAGTAACCGGGACAGGACTTACAATGAGCAGTTCTTC. Translation gives CASSNRDRTYNEQFF.

This clone was seen only once. The chain employs TRBV11-3 and TRBJ2-2, with TRBD1 matching 8 bases. J was trimmed by 6 bases and V by 5 bases; bases with no gene match: 5. Germline V lookup: CDR1 SGHNT, CDR2 YENEEA. The CDR3 has 14 amino acids. The CDR3 region has the DNA TGTGCCAGCAGCGCGGACAGGGTGGCCGGGGAGCTGTTTTTT. Residues: CASSADRVAGELFF.

This rearrangement joins TRBV6-6 to TRBJ1-1; a weak D match, TRBD1 (6 bases). This CDR3 comprises 16 residues. Germline V CDR1 and CDR2: MNHNY, SVGAGI (reference sequence). Trimming removed 4 bases from V and 1 base from J, with 16 bases in between. The CDR3 region has the DNA TGTGCCAGCAGTTCCCGGGGGGGGGCAGGGAACACTGAAGCTTTCTTT. It codes for CASSSRGGAGNTEAFF.

This clone was counted between two and nine times. At one boundary the junction diverges from the germline segment, which might be a read error. The chain has TRBV7-7 and TRBJ2-1, with 8 bases matching TRBD2. The CDR3 runs to 13 residues. CDR1 SSHAT and CDR2 FNYEAQ come from the germline V gene (reference sequence). The CDR3 sequence: CASSFGGDNEQFF. In DNA, the CDR3 is TGTGCTAGCAGCTTCGGGGGGGACAATGAGCAGTTCTTC.

The chain recombines TRBV15 with TRBJ2-1, with D possibly matching TRBD2 (6 bases). Trimming took 2 bases from V and 2 from J, leaving 10 bases between them. CDR1 LNHNV and CDR2 YYDKDF come from the germline V gene (reference sequence). The CDR3 runs to 15 residues. CDR3 loop: CATSRSRGTYNEQFF. Here the CDR3 DNA reads TGTGCCACCAGCAGATCACGGGGGACCTACAATGAGCAGTTCTTC.

The chain combines TRBV2 with TRBJ2-7; D is perhaps TRBD2 (5 bases). Germline loops: CDR1 SNHLY, CDR2 FYNNEI. This CDR3 comprises 14 residues. The germline V and J ends were trimmed by 3 bases and 2 bases, with 11 bases remaining between them. The CDR3 region is CASSEDDYTYEQYF. For the CDR3, the DNA is TGTGCCAGCAGTGAGGATGACTATACCTACGAGCAGTACTTC.

This clone appeared a few times. The J gene is TRBJ2-5, the V gene TRBV11-2; 7 nucleotides align to TRBD2. Germline lookup yields CDR1 SGHAT and CDR2 FQNNGV. The CDR3 runs 14 residues. V shed 5 bases, J shed 5 bases, and the junction held 8 bases outside the gene matches. The CDR3 coding sequence is TGTGCCAGCAGCGGGCGGGGGTTGACGGAGACCCAGTACTTC. It encodes CASSGRGLTETQYF. Full variable domain (outside the CDR3, taken from reference TRBV11-2 and TRBJ2-5): EAGVAQSPRYKIIEKRQSVAFWCNPISGHATLYWYQQILGQGPKLLIQFQNNGVVDDSQLPKDRFSAERLKGVDSTLKIQPAKLEDSAVYLCASSGRGLTETQYFGPGTRLLVL.

This chain connects TRBV5-4 to TRBJ1-2; possibly TRBD1 for D (6 bases). Trimming stripped 4 bases from V and 2 bases from J, with 12 bases between. The CDR3 runs 14 residues. Per germline, CDR1 SGHNT and CDR2 YYREEE (reference sequence). This CDR3 is CASSPGQINYGYTF. In DNA form, the CDR3 reads TGTGCCAGCAGCCCCGGACAGATCAACTATGGCTACACCTTC.

The chain joins TRBV5-5 to TRBJ2-5, with TRBD1 matching over 7 bases. There are 13 residues in the CDR3. In germline, CDR1 is SGHKS, CDR2 YYEKEE (reference sequence). V was pared by 5 bases and J by 2 bases, with 3 bases of the junction left unmatched. CDR3 sequence reads: CASRWTGQETQYF. For the CDR3, the DNA is TGTGCCAGCAGGTGGACAGGTCAAGAGACCCAGTACTTC. The whole variable domain, filled in from reference TRBV5-5 and TRBJ2-5, reads DAGVTQSPTHLIKTRGQQVTLRCSPISGHKSVSWYQQVLGQGPQFIFQYYEKEERGRGNFPDRFSARQFPNYSSELNVNALLLGDSALYLCASRWTGQETQYFGPGTRLLVL.

The genes are TRBV11-2 and TRBJ2-1; a weak D match, TRBD2 (6 bases). The CDR3 loop spans 14 amino acids. Germline V gene sequence: CDR1 SGHAT, CDR2 FQNNGV. The V end was cut by 10 bases, the J end by 2 bases, with 15 bases between. CDR3 loop: CATSLGGTYNEQFF. CDR3 nucleotide sequence: TGTGCCACCTCCCTGGGGGGAACCTACAATGAGCAGTTCTTC.

CDR3 bases: TGCGCCAGCAGCTGGGGACTAGCGGGGGGCCAATCCGGGGAGCTGTTTTTT. Translating it yields CASSWGLAGGQSGELFF. The rearrangement uses TRBV5-1 and TRBJ2-2, with 15 bases that match TRBD2. The CDR3 has 17 residues. Germline CDR1 SGHRS, CDR2 YFSETQ. V lost 3 bases to trimming and J lost 6 bases; unmatched junction nucleotides: 6. The whole variable domain, remainder taken from reference TRBV5-1 and TRBJ2-2, is KAGVTQTPRYLIKTRGQQVTLSCSPISGHRSVSWYQQTPGQGLQFLFEYFSETQRNKGNFPGRFSGRQFSNSRSEMNVSTLELGDSALYLCASSWGLAGGQSGELFFGEGSRLTVL.